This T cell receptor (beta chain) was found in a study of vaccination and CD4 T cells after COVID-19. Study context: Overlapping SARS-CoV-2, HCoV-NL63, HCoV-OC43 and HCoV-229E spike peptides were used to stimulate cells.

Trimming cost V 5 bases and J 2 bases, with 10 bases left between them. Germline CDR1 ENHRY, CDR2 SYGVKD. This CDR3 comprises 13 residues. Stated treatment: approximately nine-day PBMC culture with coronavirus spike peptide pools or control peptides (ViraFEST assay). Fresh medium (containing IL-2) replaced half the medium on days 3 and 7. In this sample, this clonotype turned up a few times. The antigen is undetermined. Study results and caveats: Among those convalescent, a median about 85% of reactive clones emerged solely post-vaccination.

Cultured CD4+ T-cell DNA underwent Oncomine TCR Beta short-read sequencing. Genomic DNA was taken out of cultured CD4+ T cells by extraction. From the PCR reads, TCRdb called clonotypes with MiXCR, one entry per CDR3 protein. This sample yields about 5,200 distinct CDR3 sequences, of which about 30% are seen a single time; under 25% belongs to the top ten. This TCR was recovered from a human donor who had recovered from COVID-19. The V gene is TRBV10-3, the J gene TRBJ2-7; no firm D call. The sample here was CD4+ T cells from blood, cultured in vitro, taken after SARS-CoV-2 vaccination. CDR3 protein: CAISPDLPYEQYF. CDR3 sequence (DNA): TGTGCCATCAGTCCAGACCTACCCTACGAGCAGTACTTC.